Listed here are 19 T cell receptor beta chains from one sample, sequenced in a study of shared clonotypes between healthy human individuals. Profiled with immunoSEQ multiplex PCR; TCRdb holds only in-frame clones, not every one. The sample holds approximately 740,000 clones; around two thirds are singletons and the top ten take approximately 1.8%. Input material: memory CD4+ T cells sorted from blood. Subset reported: CD45RA-negative fraction. The origin of the receptors is a woman aged 25-40 years in good health.

This clone was seen a handful of times. The J gene is TRBJ1-2, the V gene TRBV6-5; D unclear. Between the trimmed V and J ends, which lost 6 bases and 6 bases, there was a span of 8 bases. This CDR3 has 11 amino acids. The V gene's germline CDR1 is MNHEY and CDR2 SVGAGI. The CDR3 loop is CASRHNDGYTF. In DNA form, the CDR3 reads TGTGCCAGCAGACATAATGATGGCTACACCTTC.

This clone has only one observation. V gene TRBV23-1 combines with J gene TRBJ2-5, with D perhaps matching TRBD1 (5 bases). TRBV23-1 counts as an open reading frame of uncertain function. This CDR3 has 18 residues. The germline V and J ends were trimmed by 5 bases and 5 bases, with 27 bases remaining between them. CDR3 nucleotide sequence: TGCGCCAGCAGTTTCGACGTGAGGAACGGACAAGTAGGGGAGACCCAGTACTTC. Its protein is CASSFDVRNGQVGETQYF.

This chain links TRBV10-2 with TRBJ2-1; D remains unclear. The ends were cut back, 3 bases at V and 10 bases at J, with 7 bases in the middle. The CDR3 is 11 residues long. CDR1 WSHSY and CDR2 SAAADI come from the germline V gene. This CDR3 is CASSEMREQFF. The CDR3 nucleotides read TGCGCCAGCAGTGAAATGAGGGAGCAGTTCTTC.

The chain links TRBV9 to TRBJ2-3; 12 nucleotides align to TRBD2. CDR1 and CDR2 from the germline V gene are SGDLS and YYNGEE. The CDR3 extends over 15 amino acids. J was trimmed by 6 bases and V by 4 bases; bases with no gene match: 6. DNA of the CDR3: TGTGCCAGCAGCTCAGGACTAGCGGGAATGGATACGCAGTATTTT. As protein: CASSSGLAGMDTQYF.

This clone has a single count. The CDR3 DNA reads TGTGCCAGCAGCCCCAGAACTAGCGGCTCCTACGAGCAGTACTTC. This codes for CASSPRTSGSYEQYF. The V call is TRBV5-4, the J call TRBJ2-5; 8 positions agree with TRBD2. The J call may be incorrect, as the DNA end agrees better with TRBJ2-7. The CDR3 totals 15 residues. CDR1 is SGHNT, CDR2 YYREEE, per germline (reference sequence).

This clone has just one count. The chain joins TRBV27 to TRBJ2-7, with 8 positions matching TRBD2. V was pared by 6 bases and J by 0 bases, with 13 bases of the junction left unmatched. CDR1 is MNHEY and CDR2 is SMNVEV in the germline V gene (reference sequence). This CDR3 spans 17 amino acids. The chain's CDR3 is CASRPIGVAGGSYEQYF. The CDR3 nucleotides are TGTGCCAGCAGACCGATAGGCGTCGCGGGGGGCTCCTACGAGCAGTACTTC.

This clone was detected many times. The V gene is TRBV4-1, the J gene TRBJ1-1, with D uncertain. The CDR3 extends over 14 amino acids. CDR1 and CDR2 (germline): MGHRA, YSYEKL. V was cut by 1 base and J by 1 base, with 7 bases left in between. This CDR3 is CASSQVTANTEAFF. The CDR3 DNA follows: TGCGCCAGCAGCCAAGTAACAGCGAACACTGAAGCTTTCTTT.

The CDR3 region is CASSEHYGMHEQYF. The CDR3 coding sequence is TGTGCCAGCAGTGAACATTACGGGATGCACGAGCAGTACTTC. V usage is TRBV7-2 and J usage is TRBJ2-7; tentative D call: TRBD2 (5 bases). V was pared by 6 bases and J by 5 bases, with 17 bases between. This CDR3 is built from 14 residues. The V gene's germline CDR1 is SGHTA and CDR2 FQGNSA.

The V gene is TRBV5-1, the J gene TRBJ2-3, with D possibly TRBD2 on 5 matching bases. The V and J ends lost 0 bases and 2 bases respectively, with 13 bases between them. Germline values: CDR1 SGHRS, CDR2 YFSETQ. CDR3 length: 16 amino acids. This CDR3 is CASSLASQRNTDTQYF. The CDR3 DNA follows: TGCGCCAGCAGCTTGGCTAGCCAGCGGAACACAGATACGCAGTATTTT.

The count of this clone is one. The J gene is TRBJ1-1, the V gene TRBV25-1; D is perhaps TRBD1 (5 bases). Germline-derived CDR1 and CDR2 are MGHDK and SYGVNS. CDR3 length equals 15 residues. V was cut by 4 bases and J by 0 bases, with 12 bases left in between. CDR3 amino acids: CASSGSRAMNTEAFF. CDR3 DNA sequence: TGTGCCAGCAGTGGGTCCAGGGCGATGAACACTGAAGCTTTCTTT.

V gene TRBV7-6 combines with J gene TRBJ1-4; maybe TRBD1 (6 bases). CDR1 and CDR2 from the germline V gene are SGHVS and FNYEAQ. Trimming left V 4 bases short and J 9 bases short, with 9 bases between. The CDR3 length is 12 residues. The CDR3 reads CASSSTGQKLFF. The CDR3 DNA follows: TGTGCCAGCAGCTCGACAGGTCAAAAACTGTTTTTT.

This clone was recorded at least ten times. The chain joins TRBV30 to TRBJ2-7; unclear D gene. Trimming pared 6 bases from V and 3 bases from J, leaving 15 bases between. Per germline, CDR1 GTSNPN and CDR2 SVGIG (reference sequence). There are 13 residues in the CDR3. This chain's CDR3 is CACVQLNLYEQYF. The CDR3 region has the DNA TGTGCCTGCGTCCAATTAAATCTCTACGAGCAGTACTTC. The full variable domain, completed using reference TRBV30 and TRBJ2-7, is SQTIHQWPATLVQPVGSPLSLECTVEGTSNPNLYWYRQAAGRGLQLLFYSVGIGQISSEVPQNLSASRPQDRQFILSSKKLLLSDSGFYLCACVQLNLYEQYFGPGTRLTVT.

The CDR3 spells CATRMSGSGNTIYF. CDR3 nucleotide sequence: TGTGCCACCAGGATGTCGGGGAGCGGAAACACCATATATTTT. The chain has TRBV15 and TRBJ1-3; unclear D gene. CDR3 length equals 14 residues. Germline V lookup: CDR1 LNHNV, CDR2 YYDKDF (reference sequence). V lost 6 bases and J lost 4, with 13 bases in between.

This clone was seen only a few times. The rearrangement joins TRBV7-7 to TRBJ2-3; D possibly matches TRBD1 or TRBD2 (5 bases each). Per the germline V gene, CDR1 is SSHAT and CDR2 is FNYEAQ (reference sequence). With 5 bases removed from V and 2 bases from J, the gap between germline ends came to 17 bases. The CDR3 totals 16 residues. The CDR3 DNA is TGTGCCAGCAGCCTCCGGGACCCCCTAATCACAGATACGCAGTATTTT. Translation: CASSLRDPLITDTQYF.

This sequence joins TRBV7-9 and TRBJ1-2, with D perhaps TRBD1 (5 bases). The CDR3 extends over 16 amino acids. Trimming stripped 5 bases from V and 3 bases from J, with 19 bases between. Germline values: CDR1 SEHNR, CDR2 FQNEAQ (reference sequence). CDR3 amino acids: CASSPGQGILDYGYTF. CDR3 nucleotide sequence: TGTGCCAGCAGCCCAGGTCAGGGTATTTTGGACTATGGCTACACCTTC.

This chain joins TRBV27 and TRBJ2-3, with TRBD1 matching 9 bases. This CDR3 is 16 amino acids long. Losses at the gene ends were 6 bases for V and 2 bases for J; bases not matched to a gene: 9. Germline CDR1 and CDR2: MNHEY and SMNVEV (reference sequence). The CDR3, as DNA: TGTGCCAGCAGACCTACCGGGACAGGGTTCACAGATACGCAGTATTTT. Its translation is CASRPTGTGFTDTQYF.

The chain is built from TRBV2 and TRBJ2-1, with 9 nucleotides matching TRBD2. V lost 7 bases and J lost 3; bases outside the gene matches: 10. CDR3 size: 16 residues. Germline-derived CDR1 and CDR2 are SNHLY and FYNNEI. The CDR3 DNA reads as TGTGCCAGCACCAAACTCCCTAGCGGGAACTACAATGAGCAGTTCTTC. Its protein is CASTKLPSGNYNEQFF.

This chain joins TRBV7-6 and TRBJ2-2, with D unresolved. The CDR3 loop spans 14 amino acids. Germline CDR1 SGHVS, CDR2 FNYEAQ. The V gene lost 5 bases and the J gene lost 9 bases, with 16 bases spanning the gap. CDR3 DNA sequence: TGTGCCAGCAGCCAAAGTTTGGGTAGCCGGGAGCTGTTTTTT. Translating it yields CASSQSLGSRELFF.

J is TRBJ1-5 and V is TRBV5-1, with D uncertain. The V and J ends lost 3 bases and 5 bases respectively, with 9 bases between them. CDR3 length equals 13 residues. Germline V gene lookup returns CDR1 SGHRS and CDR2 YFSETQ. This chain's CDR3 is CASSSGVDQPQHF. For the CDR3, the DNA is TGCGCCAGCAGCTCTGGGGTAGATCAGCCCCAGCATTTT.